A selection of T cell receptor beta chains follows, all from one sample in a study of blood T cell repertoires in COVID-19. Profiled with immunoSEQ multiplex PCR; TCRdb holds only in-frame clones, not every one. The repertoire holds 30,000 to 40,000 clones, roughly 80% seen once, with 1.5% to 2% in the top ten. The sample taken for sequencing was peripheral blood. The receptors shown here come from a man aged 60 to 75 with COVID-19, enrolled during active disease. Both conserved end residues are part of each CDR3. D genes are given only for firm matches. Size is stated for part of the rows, as once, few or many counts, or as a class when the clone is expanded.

v_call	d_call	clone_size	j_call	cdr3_aa	cdr3_nt
TRBV27	-	once	TRBJ1-6	CASSREWPGGNSPLHF	TGTGCCAGCAGCCGGGAATGGCCGGGTGGTAATTCACCCCTCCACTTT
TRBV7-9	-	few	TRBJ2-1	CASSLEGEQFF	TGTGCCAGCAGCTTAGAGGGGGAGCAGTTCTTC
TRBV5-1	-	-	TRBJ2-7	CASSVDRYEQYF	TGCGCCAGCAGCGTGGATCGGTACGAGCAGTACTTC
TRBV27	-	-	TRBJ1-1	CASSFREVTEAFF	TGTGCCAGCAGTTTCAGGGAGGTCACTGAAGCTTTCTTT
TRBV28	-	-	TRBJ1-3	CATRFGAVNSGNTIYF	TGTGCCACCCGATTTGGTGCGGTTAACTCTGGAAACACCATATATTTT
TRBV21-1	-	-	TRBJ2-1	CAGLESGQGVNHEQFF	TGTGCCGGCCTCGAATCCGGACAGGGGGTGAATCATGAGCAGTTCTTC
TRBV4-1	-	-	TRBJ1-4	CASSQDLVATNEKLFF	TGCGCCAGCAGCCAAGACCTAGTGGCAACTAATGAAAAACTGTTTTTT
TRBV25-1	-	-	TRBJ1-1	CASSEFKNTEAFF	TGTGCCAGCAGTGAATTTAAGAACACTGAAGCTTTCTTT
TRBV24-1	-	-	TRBJ1-2	CATSDSGFVYGYTF	TGTGCCACCAGTGATTCAGGTTTCGTCTATGGCTACACCTTC
TRBV7-9	-	-	TRBJ2-1	CASSLQVANEQFF	TGTGCCAGCAGCTTACAGGTCGCAAATGAGCAGTTCTTC
TRBV27	-	-	TRBJ1-2	CASSPITGRTNYGYTF	TGTGCCAGCAGTCCGATCACCGGGAGAACTAACTATGGCTACACCTTC
TRBV6-5	-	-	TRBJ1-6	CASRDSLNNSPLHF	TGTGCCAGCAGGGACAGCCTTAATAATTCACCCCTCCACTTT
TRBV30	-	-	TRBJ1-1	CAWSVRDLGTEAFF	TGTGCCTGGAGTGTACGGGACTTAGGGACTGAAGCTTTCTTT
TRBV29-1	-	-	TRBJ2-1	CSVSSPPNSYNEQFF	TGCAGCGTTTCTAGCCCACCTAACTCCTACAATGAGCAGTTCTTC
TRBV6-2/TRBV6-3	TRBD1	-	TRBJ2-1	CASSYSPRQGLIGADEQFF	TGTGCCAGCAGTTACTCCCCCCGACAGGGTCTAATAGGGGCGGATGAGCAGTTCTTC
TRBV29-1	TRBD1	medium-sized	TRBJ2-7	CSVSGQGEEQYF	TGCAGCGTCTCCGGACAGGGAGAGGAGCAGTACTTC
TRBV30	TRBD1	few	TRBJ1-5	CAWGSPGTGFSNQPQHF	TGTGCCTGGGGGTCTCCAGGGACAGGGTTTAGCAATCAGCCCCAGCATTTT
TRBV6-2/TRBV6-3	TRBD1	-	TRBJ1-6	CASSYFTGVNSPLHF	TGTGCCAGCAGTTACTTTACAGGGGTGAATTCACCCCTCCACTTT